This is a list of T cell receptor beta chains from one sample in a study of T cell responses to AZD1222 COVID-19 vaccine. The data were produced by immunoSEQ multiplex PCR, yet TCRdb's version contains in-frame clones alone and is incomplete. Of 120,000 to 150,000 clones in the sample, under 95% are singletons; the top ten hold roughly 5%. The material was peripheral blood, obtained on day 0 of AZD1222 vaccination. These receptors were obtained from an adult in good health. Both conserved end residues are part of each CDR3. A D gene is named only where the DNA matches it firmly. Some rows have no size entry. The others give once, few or many, or a class for an expanded clone.

. TRBJ1-1 . TRBV5-4 TGTGCCAGCAGCTCAGGACAGTACATCATGAACACTGAAGCTTTCTTT CASSSGQYIMNTEAFF
. TRBJ1-2 . TRBV2 TGTGCCAGCAGTGTGTGGGGGTTAGCCAACTATGGCTACACCTTC CASSVWGLANYGYTF
. TRBJ2-7 TRBD2 TRBV6-2/TRBV6-3 TGTGCCAGCAGTCTCTCCGGGACTAGCGGTTACGAGCAGTACTTC CASSLSGTSGYEQYF
. TRBJ1-1 . TRBV6-5 TGTGCCAGCAGTTACGGGGTGTTGAACACTGAAGCTTTCTTT CASSYGVLNTEAFF
. TRBJ1-5 . TRBV30 TGTGCCTGGCGTGGGGCAAGCAATCAGCCCCAGCATTTT CAWRGASNQPQHF
. TRBJ1-2 . TRBV10-3 TGTGCCATCAGGGGCCGGGACAACTATGGCTACACCTTC CAIRGRDNYGYTF
. TRBJ2-2 . TRBV6-2/TRBV6-3 TGTGCCAGCAGTCCCATTGTGGAAGGGACCGGGGAGCTGTTTTTT CASSPIVEGTGELFF
. TRBJ2-1 TRBD2 TRBV7-9 TGTGCCAGCACCGCGACTAGCGGGAGGTCCTACAATGAGCAGTTCTTC CASTATSGRSYNEQFF
. TRBJ1-1 . TRBV19 TGTGCCAGTAGTACCCCCTCGGGGGGCTGGGACACTGAAGCTTTCTTT CASSTPSGGWDTEAFF
once TRBJ1-1 . TRBV19 TGTGCCAGTAGGTTCAAGAACACTGAAGCTTTCTTT CASRFKNTEAFF
once TRBJ1-2 . TRBV19 TGTGCCAGTAGTATGAATTTGGGGGTAACAGACTATGGCTACACCTTC CASSMNLGVTDYGYTF
. TRBJ2-3 TRBD1 TRBV27 TGTGCCAGCAGTTTAGGGCAGGGGGGCACAGATACGCAGTATTTT CASSLGQGGTDTQYF
. TRBJ2-1 . TRBV19 TGTGCCAGTAGTTCAGGGAGCTCCTACAATGAGCAGTTCTTC CASSSGSSYNEQFF
once TRBJ2-7 . TRBV27 TGTGCCAGCAATCCCAGGGGGAGGGGATCCTACGAGCAGTACTTC CASNPRGRGSYEQYF
. TRBJ2-7 TRBD1 TRBV5-1 TGCGCCAGCAGCTTGGAGGGGGCGAGATTGGACGAGCAGTACTTC CASSLEGARLDEQYF
. TRBJ2-5 . TRBV6-6 TGTGCCAGCAGCCCCGGACTCGGACCGGGGACCCAGTACTTC CASSPGLGPGTQYF
. TRBJ2-3 . TRBV9 TGTGCCAGCAGCGCGGCAGATACGCAGTATTTT CASSAADTQYF
once TRBJ2-5 TRBD1 TRBV9 TGTGCCAGCAGCGTGCTCCCCGGGACAGATTACCAAGAGACCCAGTACTTC CASSVLPGTDYQETQYF
. TRBJ1-2 . TRBV6-2/TRBV6-3 TGTGCCAGCAGATACGGGGCAGTTTATGGCTACACCTTC CASRYGAVYGYTF
. TRBJ2-1 . TRBV11-2 TGTGCCAGCAGCTTCCACGGGGGCTATGGCCCTGAGCAGTTCTTC CASSFHGGYGPEQFF